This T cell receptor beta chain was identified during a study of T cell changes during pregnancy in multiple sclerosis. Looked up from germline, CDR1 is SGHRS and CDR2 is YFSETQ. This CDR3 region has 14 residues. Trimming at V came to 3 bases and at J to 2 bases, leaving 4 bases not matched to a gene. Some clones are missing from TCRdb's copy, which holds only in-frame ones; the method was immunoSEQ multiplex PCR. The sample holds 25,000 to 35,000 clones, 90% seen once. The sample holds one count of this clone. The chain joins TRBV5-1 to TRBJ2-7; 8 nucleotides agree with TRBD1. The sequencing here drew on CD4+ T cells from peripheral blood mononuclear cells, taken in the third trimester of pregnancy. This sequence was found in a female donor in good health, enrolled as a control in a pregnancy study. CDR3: CASSWDRHPYEQYF. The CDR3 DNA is TGCGCCAGCAGCTGGGACAGGCACCCCTACGAGCAGTACTTC.